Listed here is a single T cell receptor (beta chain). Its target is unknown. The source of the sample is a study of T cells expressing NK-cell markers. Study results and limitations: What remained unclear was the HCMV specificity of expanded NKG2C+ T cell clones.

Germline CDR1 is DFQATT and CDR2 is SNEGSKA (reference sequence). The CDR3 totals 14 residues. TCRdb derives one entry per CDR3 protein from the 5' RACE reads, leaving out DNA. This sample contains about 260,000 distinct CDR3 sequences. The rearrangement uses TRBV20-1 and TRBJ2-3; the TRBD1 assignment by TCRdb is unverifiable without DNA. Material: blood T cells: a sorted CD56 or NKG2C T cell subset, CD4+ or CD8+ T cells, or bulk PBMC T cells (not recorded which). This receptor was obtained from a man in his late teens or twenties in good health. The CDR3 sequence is CSAETGSPTDTQYF.